This entry lists 32 T cell receptor beta chains sequenced from one sample in a study of shared clonotypes between healthy human individuals. Using immunoSEQ multiplex PCR, the repertoire was profiled, and TCRdb retains in-frame clones only, with some absent. The sample lists fewer than 600,000 clones; roughly 78% were seen once. The sequenced sample consisted of PBMCs. These receptors originate from a woman in her thirties or forties in good health. Some clones in this sample may be carry-over from other donors' samples.

This clone showed up just a few times. V is TRBV15 and J is TRBJ1-1; D is unresolved. From germline, CDR1 is LNHNV and CDR2 YYDKDF (reference sequence). Trimming cost V 0 bases and J 6 bases, with 14 bases left between them. This CDR3 has 15 residues. The CDR3 nucleotides read TGTGCCACCAGCAGAGATCCGACCGCCGGGGCTGAAGCTTTCTTT. It codes for CATSRDPTAGAEAFF.

This sequence joins TRBV7-9 and TRBJ2-3, with D hard to call. Germline values: CDR1 SEHNR, CDR2 FQNEAQ (reference sequence). CDR3 length: 12 amino acids. The germline V and J ends were trimmed by 4 bases and 2 bases, with 4 bases remaining between them. CDR3 protein: CASSSYTDTQYF. DNA of the CDR3: TGTGCCAGCAGCTCTTACACAGATACGCAGTATTTT.

CDR3 DNA: TGTGCCAGCAGCCCCCGGGGCGGGAGGGACTACAATGAGCAGTTCTTC. Protein product: CASSPRGGRDYNEQFF. The chain employs TRBV11-2 and TRBJ2-1; 9 bases match TRBD2. The CDR3 contains 16 residues. V was pared by 5 bases and J by 3 bases, with 8 bases of the junction left unmatched. Germline V lookup: CDR1 SGHAT, CDR2 FQNNGV.

This chain connects TRBV19 to TRBJ2-5; 7 nucleotides align to TRBD2. The CDR3 has 14 amino acids. V dropped 1 base and J dropped 5; count of bases not matched to a gene: 4. Germline-derived CDR1 and CDR2 are LNHDA and SQIVND (reference sequence). The CDR3 sequence: CASSIVAGEETQYF. The DNA for the CDR3 is TGTGCCAGTAGTATAGTTGCGGGAGAGGAGACCCAGTACTTC.

Turning to this clone: A junction end diverges from the germline sequence, so it may reflect a read error. The V gene is TRBV7-7, the J gene TRBJ2-5; TRBD1 aligns across 10 bases. The CDR3 consists of 16 residues. Germline V CDR1 and CDR2: SSHAT, FNYEAQ (reference sequence). CDR3 in DNA: TGTGCTAGCAGCTTAACCGACAGGGGGCTAGGGGAGACCCAGTACTTC. This translates into CASSLTDRGLGETQYF. The variable domain in full, with the rest retrieved from reference TRBV7-7 and TRBJ2-5, is GAGVSQSPRYKVTKRGQDVTLRCDPISSHATLYWYQQALGQGPEFLTYFNYEAQPDKSGLPSDRFSAERPEGSISTLTIQRTEQRDSAMYRCASSLTDRGLGETQYFGPGTRLLVL.

The chain links TRBV5-1 to TRBJ1-1, with 7 bases that match TRBD1. The CDR3 totals 15 residues. Germline values: CDR1 SGHRS, CDR2 YFSETQ. V lost 1 base, J lost 5 bases, and 8 bases stayed unmatched. The DNA of the CDR3 is TGCGCCAGCAGCTTGTATGGTCAGGGGGGGACTGAAGCTTTCTTT. It is translated as CASSLYGQGGTEAFF.

The rearrangement uses TRBV11-1 and TRBJ2-7, with a tentative D call TRBD1 (6 bases). Trimming stripped 2 bases from V and 6 bases from J, with 11 bases between. Germline lookup yields CDR1 SGHAT and CDR2 FQDESV (reference sequence). The CDR3 length is 13 residues. For the CDR3, the DNA is TGTGCCAGCAGCTTAAACAGGGTCTCCGAGCAGTACTTC. It yields the protein CASSLNRVSEQYF.

This chain links TRBV27 with TRBJ1-1; D possibly corresponds to TRBD1 (6 bases). The CDR3 sequence is 13 residues long. Trimming took off 8 bases at V and 3 bases at J, with 13 bases between the two ends. The germline gives CDR1 MNHEY, CDR2 SMNVEV (reference sequence). The CDR3 nucleotides are TGTGCCAGCGCCACAGGGTCGTACACTGAAGCTTTCTTT. Protein sequence: CASATGSYTEAFF.

The chain uses TRBV5-1 and TRBJ2-1; D unclear. Germline values: CDR1 SGHRS, CDR2 YFSETQ. This CDR3 comprises 15 residues. V was pared by 4 bases and J by 8 bases, with 19 bases between. DNA of the CDR3: TGCGCCAGCAGCCCAGTGGGATTATTTCGTGATGAGCAGTTCTTC. Residues: CASSPVGLFRDEQFF.

This rearrangement joins TRBV27 to TRBJ2-1; 7 nucleotides line up with TRBD1. The CDR3 has 15 residues. Germline V gene data show CDR1 as MNHEY and CDR2 as SMNVEV (reference sequence). V trimming: 4 bases; J trimming: 0 bases; junction bases outside the gene matches: 3. The DNA for the CDR3 is TGTGCCAGCAGTTCACAGGGGAGCTCCTACAATGAGCAGTTCTTC. This sequence encodes CASSSQGSSYNEQFF.

The chain recombines TRBV27 with TRBJ1-5; D is ambiguous. V was trimmed by 2 bases and J by 10 bases, leaving 12 bases between them. The CDR3 extends over 13 amino acids. Germline values: CDR1 MNHEY, CDR2 SMNVEV (reference sequence). DNA of the CDR3: TGTGCCAGCAGTTTAACGGGAATCAGCCCCCAGCATTTT. Translation: CASSLTGISPQHF.

The chain has TRBV6-4 and TRBJ2-6; possibly TRBD2 for D (5 bases). The CDR3 runs to 16 residues. The germline V gene has CDR1 MRHNA and CDR2 SNTAGT. Between the trimmed V and J ends, which lost 4 bases and 1 base, there was a span of 11 bases. The CDR3 here is CASSVTGGSGANVLTF. In nucleotides, the CDR3 is TGTGCCAGCAGTGTTACCGGAGGATCTGGGGCCAACGTCCTGACTTTC.

The V and J genes are TRBV30 and TRBJ2-5, with TRBD1 matching over 8 bases. The CDR3 extends over 12 amino acids. Unmatched junction bases numbered 5, after V lost 7 bases and J lost 4 bases. The germline V gene encodes CDR1 GTSNPN and CDR2 SVGIG (reference sequence). DNA for the CDR3: TGTGCCTTAGGACAGGGAGGAGAGACCCAGTACTTC. The encoded protein is CALGQGGETQYF.

This clone appeared once. The genes are TRBV6-6 and TRBJ2-1; perhaps TRBD1 as D (6 bases). With 5 bases removed from V and 8 bases from J, the gap between germline ends came to 16 bases. Germline V gene lookup returns CDR1 MNHNY and CDR2 SVGAGI (reference sequence). This CDR3 is built from 14 residues. The CDR3 DNA is TGTGCCAGCAGTGACGGCTACGAGGGGGATGAGCAGTTCTTC. This sequence encodes CASSDGYEGDEQFF.

The chain is built from TRBV5-4 and TRBJ2-7; TRBD1 matches at 11 bases. The length of the CDR3 is 15 residues. V was clipped by 5 bases and J by 2 bases; unmatched bases: 6. The V gene's germline CDR1 is SGHNT and CDR2 YYREEE (reference sequence). Here the CDR3 DNA reads TGTGCCAGCAGACCTGGGACAGGGGGACCCTACGAGCAGTACTTC. It yields the protein CASRPGTGGPYEQYF.

The chain combines TRBV19 with TRBJ2-7, with TRBD2 matching 12 bases. Germline CDR1 and CDR2: LNHDA and SQIVND (reference sequence). With 5 bases clipped from V and 5 bases from J, the junction kept 7 bases outside the gene matches. The CDR3 consists of 15 residues. The CDR3 spells CASSLSSGRAHEQYF. The DNA for the CDR3 is TGTGCCAGTAGTCTATCTAGCGGGAGGGCCCACGAGCAGTACTTC.

This clone has more than one count but fewer than ten. The J gene is TRBJ1-1, the V gene TRBV6-5; tentative D call: TRBD1 (5 bases). The ends were cut back, 4 bases at V and 7 bases at J, with 13 bases in the middle. CDR1 and CDR2 (germline): MNHEY, SVGAGI. The CDR3 has 13 residues. CDR3 amino acids: CASSSRQGLEAFF. In DNA, the CDR3 is TGTGCCAGCAGTTCCCGTCAGGGCCTTGAAGCTTTCTTT.

This clone was seen more than once but under ten times. The J gene is TRBJ1-1, the V gene TRBV30, with D perhaps TRBD1 (6 bases). Trimming took 0 bases from V and 1 from J, leaving 12 bases between them. The length of the CDR3 is 15 residues. The germline V gene has CDR1 GTSNPN and CDR2 SVGIG (reference sequence). The CDR3: CAWSVGGHQNTEAFF. CDR3 DNA sequence: TGTGCCTGGAGTGTAGGGGGACACCAGAACACTGAAGCTTTCTTT.

The CDR3 is CASSLEPGKAETQYF. CDR3 DNA sequence: TGCGCCAGCAGCCTTGAACCGGGTAAAGCGGAGACCCAGTACTTC. This chain uses TRBV4-3 with TRBJ2-5; D is unclear. This CDR3 comprises 15 residues. CDR1 and CDR2 from the germline V gene are LGHNA and YSLEER. V lost 4 bases to trimming and J lost 5 bases, with 17 bases between them.

V usage is TRBV5-1 and J usage is TRBJ2-1; D perhaps matches TRBD2 (6 bases). The ends were cut back, 2 bases at V and 1 base at J, with 10 bases in the middle. CDR1 and CDR2 from the germline V gene are SGHRS and YFSETQ. The CDR3 runs 15 residues. Written as DNA, the CDR3 is TGCGCCAGCAGCTTCCAGGGAGGTTCCTACAATGAGCAGTTCTTC. Translation gives CASSFQGGSYNEQFF.

This chain links TRBV5-1 with TRBJ2-6; 8 bases fit TRBD2. The trim removed 2 bases at V and 4 bases at J, leaving 14 bases unmatched. This CDR3 has 19 amino acids. Germline CDR1 SGHRS, CDR2 YFSETQ. The CDR3 DNA follows: TGCGCCAGCAGCTTATCTACGGGAGGGTTTGGGGTCGGGGCCAACGTCCTGACTTTC. It encodes CASSLSTGGFGVGANVLTF.

This clone was picked up a small number of times. This clone may be a read error of a much larger clone one base away. The chain is built from TRBV5-4 and TRBJ2-1; no clear D. V lost 0 bases to trimming and J lost 0 bases, with 4 bases between them. The germline gives CDR1 SGHNT, CDR2 YYREEE (reference sequence). The CDR3 has 14 amino acids. CDR3 nucleotide sequence: TGTGCCAGCAGCTTGGGGGGCTCCTACAATGAGCAGTTCTTC. Translation gives CASSLGGSYNEQFF.

The genes are TRBV7-9 and TRBJ2-4, with 12 bases that match TRBD2. The germline V gene encodes CDR1 SEHNR and CDR2 FQNEAQ (reference sequence). Trimming cost V 3 bases and J 2 bases; bases outside gene matches: 2. The CDR3 covers 16 residues. The CDR3 DNA reads as TGTGCCAGCAGCTTGGGACTAGCGGGCTCCAAAAACATTCAGTACTTC. Amino acids: CASSLGLAGSKNIQYF.

The chain employs TRBV7-2 and TRBJ2-1; a weak D match, TRBD2 (5 bases). V lost 1 base, J lost 8 bases, and 12 bases lay in between. The CDR3 has 14 residues. The germline CDR1 and CDR2 sequences are SGHTA and FQGNSA. For the CDR3, the DNA is TGTGCCAGCAGCTTAGTCTTAGCGCGGGATGAGCAGTTCTTC. Translation gives CASSLVLARDEQFF.

The chain joins TRBV7-8 to TRBJ2-7; 9 bases are a match to TRBD2. V lost 0 bases, J lost 1 base, and 1 base stayed unmatched. From germline, CDR1 is SGHVS and CDR2 FQNEAQ. This CDR3 comprises 15 residues. The CDR3, as DNA: TGTGCCAGCAGCTTAGCGGCGGGAGGGTCCTACGAGCAGTACTTC. Protein: CASSLAAGGSYEQYF.

V is TRBV6-6 and J is TRBJ2-5; no reliable D call. V lost 6 bases and J 5 bases, leaving 13 bases between the germline ends. CDR1 MNHNY and CDR2 SVGAGI come from the germline V gene (reference sequence). The CDR3 consists of 13 residues. CDR3 sequence (DNA): TGTGCCAGCAGCCGCACCGGTCCTGAGACCCAGTACTTC. Translating it yields CASSRTGPETQYF.

The count of this clone is one. V is TRBV5-5 and J is TRBJ2-7, with D perhaps being TRBD1 or TRBD2 (5 bases each). V lost 4 bases to trimming and J lost 4 bases, with 15 bases between them. CDR1 is SGHKS and CDR2 is YYEKEE in the germline V gene (reference sequence). This CDR3 contains 14 residues. In DNA, the CDR3 is TGTGCCAGCAGCCAATCGAGTGGGGGATACGAGCAGTACTTC. Translated, it gives CASSQSSGGYEQYF.

V and J are TRBV11-2 and TRBJ2-3; 12 positions match TRBD2. CDR1 and CDR2 from the germline V gene are SGHAT and FQNNGV. J was trimmed by 3 bases and V by 5 bases; bases with no gene match: 9. The CDR3 runs 17 residues. CDR3 protein: CASSNRLAGDGTDTQYF. CDR3 DNA sequence: TGTGCCAGCAGCAATAGACTAGCGGGAGACGGGACAGATACGCAGTATTTT.

The chain employs TRBV18 and TRBJ1-1; 7 nucleotides line up with TRBD1. The CDR3 loop spans 13 amino acids. Germline assignment: CDR1 KGHSH and CDR2 LQKENI. J gave up 1 base and V 8 bases, and 4 bases lay outside the gene matches. CDR3: CASQGGRNTEAFF. CDR3 DNA sequence: TGTGCCAGCCAGGGGGGCCGGAACACTGAAGCTTTCTTT.

This chain connects TRBV28 to TRBJ2-1; 10 nucleotides align to TRBD2. Germline CDR1 and CDR2: MDHEN and SYDVKM. V lost 1 base, J lost 5 bases, and 5 bases stayed unmatched. The CDR3 runs 16 residues. CDR3 coding DNA: TGTGCCAGCAGTTTATCGTGGACTAGCGGCAACAATGAGCAGTTCTTC. This encodes CASSLSWTSGNNEQFF.

V usage is TRBV7-9 and J usage is TRBJ2-3; 9 nucleotides align to TRBD2. The germline V gene has CDR1 SEHNR and CDR2 FQNEAQ (reference sequence). The CDR3 consists of 13 residues. With V trimmed by 9 bases and J by 6 bases, 7 bases remained unmatched. The CDR3 sequence is CARGGLATDTQYF. The DNA of the CDR3 is TGTGCCAGGGGGGGACTAGCAACCGATACGCAGTATTTT.

The chain's CDR3 is CASSSGLAGNNEQFF. Here the CDR3 DNA reads TGTGCCAGCAGCTCGGGACTAGCGGGAAACAATGAGCAGTTCTTC. The chain joins TRBV5-4 to TRBJ2-1; 13 bases match TRBD2. This CDR3 has 15 amino acids. In germline, CDR1 is SGHNT, CDR2 YYREEE (reference sequence). J gave up 5 bases and V 3 bases, and 2 bases lay outside the gene matches.